This is a list of T cell receptor beta chains from one sample in a study of T cell repertoires in cytomegalovirus infection. Antigens for these TCRs are unknown. TCRdb reprocessed the reads with MiXCR, giving one entry per CDR3 protein. The sample yields roughly 570,000 distinct CDR3 sequences, approximately 40% seen once. The sequencing here drew on cultured PBMCs, taken from culture after CMV antigen stimulation. The receptor source for this set is a human donor in good health (CMV status not recorded). Some clones in this sample may be carry-over from other donors' samples. Both conserved end residues are trimmed from each CDR3.

>TRBV2
ASSRSGDSHTGELF
>TRBV20-1
SARAIIQGIEYEQY
>TRBV7-2
ASSLVGRGSYNEQF
>TRBV7-9
ASSLDSYQPQH
>TRBV7-8
ASSRQGIRYGYT
>TRBV10-2
ASSESGQGADTQY
>TRBV27
ASSPSSGSVSGLAVYEQY
>TRBV12-5
ASGLDRGEQY
>TRBV4-1
ASSRLAEVPNEQF
>TRBV20-1
SARDDGTGGLIVQQY
>TRBV7-8
ASSFQGTGAREQY
>TRBV10-3
AISGWPGGETQY
>TRBV6-2/TRBV6-3
ASSYPPTGDRSYNEQF
>TRBV7-2
ASSFRRVSTDTQY
>TRBV7-9
ASSPQAGTSGIEQY
>TRBV7-2
ASSLSREPNYGYT
>TRBV7-8
ASSLEGSSNQPQH
>TRBV2
ASSEMNTEAF
>TRBV7-6
ASSPMTDSKNIQY
>TRBV7-8
ASSLWIQEANYGYT
>TRBV7-6
ASSLNPGWEGTQY
>TRBV5-4
ASSAETNYGYT
>TRBV5-4
ASSTKTGYSNEQF
>TRBV7-2
ASSYNWVAVSPLH
>TRBV6-1
ASRRDSYYNEQF
>TRBV11-2
ASSLDWRDSPYEQY
>TRBV12-3/TRBV12-4
ASSLGAGSQPQH
>TRBV2
ASSHLAGGDSPLH
>TRBV7-2
ASSSGHAVNEQF
>TRBV7-2
ASSLWAGVLKNEQF
>TRBV4-1
ASSQGPGGAYGYT
>TRBV12-3/TRBV12-4
ASSERTGSYEQY
>TRBV6-1
ASSAGTPLANSPLH
>TRBV20-1
SASRGPINANEKLF
>TRBV11-2
ASSRGGGRGQQY
>TRBV7-2
ASSLGGGGGSYEQY
>TRBV6-6
ASSPSVGEQF
>TRBV4-1
ASSQTGLGQF
>TRBV6-2/TRBV6-3
ASRSGTGGELF
>TRBV6-2/TRBV6-3
ASSSAPDQSSYNEQF
>TRBV27
ASSRDNTPANEQF
>TRBV7-4
ASSPGTSGSPHQETQY
>TRBV28
ASSLSVSRGYT
>TRBV19
ASSMKGGMNTEAF
>TRBV7-3
ASSLERGDEKLF
>TRBV13
ASSSHGNRPYEQY
>TRBV6-5
TSSTRAGGDPTQY
>TRBV6-5
ASRETGNNEQF
>TRBV7-2
ASRRDLETQY
>TRBV11-2
ASSPRPYGQGVSGANVLT
>TRBV27
ASSFSGRLLGGYT
>TRBV4-1
ASSLPGQGVRSNQPQH